This T cell receptor (beta chain) was recorded in a study of blood T cell repertoires in COVID-19. For the study at large: Samples came from the United States, Italy and Spain, spanning acute and convalescent COVID-19. The cDNA or gDNA used as material had been derived from T cells, B-cell-depleted T cells, or PBMCs.

With V trimmed by 2 bases and J by 0 bases, 6 bases remained unmatched. The CDR3 length is 16 residues. Germline CDR1 reads WSHSY; CDR2 reads SAAADI. Data came from immunoSEQ multiplex PCR; TCRdb stores just in-frame clones and leaves some out. The data contain about 400,000 clones, roughly 85% of them singletons. The sample was peripheral blood. This TCR was recovered from a woman aged 25 to 45 with active or convalescent COVID-19. The chain carries TRBV10-2 and TRBJ1-2, with 7 positions matching TRBD1. The CDR3 reads CASSERSGGTNYGYTF. CDR3 DNA: TGCGCCAGCAGTGAGAGGTCAGGGGGTACTAACTATGGCTACACCTTC.